This is a list of T cell receptor beta chains from one sample in a study of OX40 agonist ivuxolimab in advanced cancers. Repertoires were generated with immunoSEQ multiplex PCR, while TCRdb's copy carries only in-frame clones and drops some. The sample has tens of thousands of clones, 80% to 95% seen once; the top ten hold less than 5%. The material sequenced was CD4+ or CD8+ T cells sorted from blood, taken in a trial of the OX40 agonist ivuxolimab. The receptor set was obtained from an adult with an advanced solid tumor such as melanoma, head and neck, liver or kidney cancer. CDR3s include the opening cysteine and the closing phenylalanine or tryptophan. The D gene is left open where the match is weak. Only part of the rows carry a size: once, few, many, or a class if the clone is expanded.

TRBD1,TRBV7-3,TRBJ2-5,15,-,TGTGCCAGCAGCTTGATCCCGGGACAGCAAGAGACCCAGTACTTC,CASSLIPGQQETQYF
-,TRBV28,TRBJ1-1,12,-,TGTGCCAGCAGCCCAATACGCGATGAAGCTTTCTTT,CASSPIRDEAFF
-,TRBV7-9,TRBJ2-2,16,-,TGTGCCAGCAGCTCGCTCTTCGGAGGGGGCACCGGGGAGCTGTTTTTT,CASSSLFGGGTGELFF
-,TRBV4-3,TRBJ1-1,16,-,TGCGCCAGCAGCTCCCAGGTCATGGGCAGGGACACTGAAGCTTTCTTT,CASSSQVMGRDTEAFF
TRBD2,TRBV7-9,TRBJ2-1,14,-,TGTGCCAGCAGCTTAACTAGCGGGGGCGATGAGCAGTTCTTC,CASSLTSGGDEQFF
-,TRBV4-1,TRBJ2-1,15,-,TGCGCCAGCAGCCCCATTGCAGAATCCTACAATGAGCAGTTCTTC,CASSPIAESYNEQFF
-,TRBV4-1,TRBJ1-1,14,-,TGCGCCAGCAGCCAAGAAGGGGTGGTGGGTGTGGCTTTCTTT,CASSQEGVVGVAFF
-,TRBV7-2,TRBJ2-3,12,-,TGTGCCAGCAGCTTAAACGGAGATACGCAGTATTTT,CASSLNGDTQYF
TRBD1,TRBV7-9,TRBJ2-5,15,medium-sized,TGTGCCAGCAGCTCTCTGACAGGGTATGGAGAGACCCAGTACTTC,CASSSLTGYGETQYF
-,TRBV27,TRBJ2-6,15,-,TGTGCCAGCAGTCCTTCCCCCTCTGGGGCCAACGTCCTGACTTTC,CASSPSPSGANVLTF
TRBD1,TRBV6-6,TRBJ2-2,15,-,TGTGCCAGCACCACCCGGGACAGTTCAACCGGGGAGCTGTTTTTT,CASTTRDSSTGELFF
TRBD2,TRBV29-1,TRBJ2-5,17,-,TGCAGCGTTGAAGGAGGTTACGGACTAGCGGTCCAAGAGACCCAGTACTTC,CSVEGGYGLAVQETQYF
-,TRBV13,TRBJ2-2,16,-,TGTGCCAGCAGCTTAGTAGCGGAGTCGAACACCGGGGAGCTGTTTTTT,CASSLVAESNTGELFF
-,TRBV19,TRBJ1-1,12,-,TGTGCCAGTAGTATACCGCGGACTGAAGCTTTCTTT,CASSIPRTEAFF
TRBD2,TRBV4-3,TRBJ2-1,16,once,TGCGCCAGCAGCCAAGATGGAGGTAGCGGGAGGGCCTATGAGTTCTTC,CASSQDGGSGRAYEFF
TRBD1,TRBV7-9,TRBJ1-1,13,-,TGTGCCAGCGGGGACAGGGGGAACACTGAAGCTTTCTTT,CASGDRGNTEAFF
-,TRBV29-1,TRBJ1-2,13,-,TGCAGCGTTGAAGCCGACAGTCCCTATGGCTACACCTTC,CSVEADSPYGYTF
TRBD1,TRBV9,TRBJ2-1,15,-,TGTGCCAGCAGCGGACAGGGTGGCCCCTACAATGAGCAGTTCTTC,CASSGQGGPYNEQFF
-,TRBV19,TRBJ1-4,17,-,TGTGCCAGTAGCCCCTCCGCAGGGTGGTCAACTAATGAAAAACTGTTTTTT,CASSPSAGWSTNEKLFF
-,TRBV4-1,TRBJ1-1,12,few,TGCGCCAGCAGCCACCGGGGGACTGAAGCTTTCTTT,CASSHRGTEAFF
TRBD2,TRBV13,TRBJ2-7,17,-,TGTGCCAGCAGCTTAGAGGGTAGTAGCGGGGGCTCCTACGAGCAGTACTTC,CASSLEGSSGGSYEQYF
-,TRBV18,TRBJ2-1,13,-,TGTGCCAGCTCATCCACAGGGTACAATGAGCAGTTCTTC,CASSSTGYNEQFF
-,TRBV6-5,TRBJ1-2,13,-,TGTGCCAGCAGTTACGGGGGGGCACGGGGCTACACCTTC,CASSYGGARGYTF
-,TRBV2,TRBJ1-5,11,-,TGTGCCAGCAGTGGAGGGCAGCCCCAGCATTTT,CASSGGQPQHF
-,TRBV9,TRBJ1-1,12,-,TGTGCCAGCACACTAATAACGGAAGAAGCTTTCTTT,CASTLITEEAFF
-,TRBV30,TRBJ2-7,12,-,TGTGCCTGGGAACTAGCTAAGTACGAGCAGTACTTC,CAWELAKYEQYF
TRBD2,TRBV4-3,TRBJ2-7,13,-,TGCGCCAGCAGCCACGGACTAGCGGGTGAGCAGTACTTC,CASSHGLAGEQYF
-,TRBV9,TRBJ2-7,15,-,TGTGCCAGCCAGAGGGGCTCTTCGTCGGTCCACGAGCAGTACTTC,CASQRGSSSVHEQYF
-,TRBV7-9,TRBJ1-2,16,-,TGTGCCAGCAGCTCTTCCGGGACTATTCATTGGTATGGCTACACCTTC,CASSSSGTIHWYGYTF
TRBD1,TRBV4-2,TRBJ1-4,17,-,TGTGCCAGCAGCCAAGACCTGATAGGACAGGGAAATGAAAAACTGTTTTTT,CASSQDLIGQGNEKLFF
-,TRBV11-2,TRBJ1-4,15,-,TGTGCCAGCAGTCGGAGGCCGGACGGTAATGAAAAACTGTTTTTT,CASSRRPDGNEKLFF
TRBD2,TRBV7-9,TRBJ2-1,13,-,TGTGCCAGCAGCTGGACTAGTCTGGATGAGCAGTTCTTC,CASSWTSLDEQFF
-,TRBV9,TRBJ1-2,13,-,TGTGCCAGCAGCGGACTGGGACAAAGTGGCTACACCTTC,CASSGLGQSGYTF
-,TRBV4-3,TRBJ2-7,16,-,TGCGCCAGCAGCCAAGAGGTTGCAGGGACTGCATACGAGCAGTACTTC,CASSQEVAGTAYEQYF
-,TRBV27,TRBJ2-3,16,-,TGTGCCAGCAGGCCCAACCCGGGAACCAGCACAGATACGCAGTATTTT,CASRPNPGTSTDTQYF
TRBD1,TRBV7-3,TRBJ2-1,15,-,TGTGCCAGCAGCTCTTCCGGGACAGGGTTACATGAGCAGTTCTTC,CASSSSGTGLHEQFF
-,TRBV19,TRBJ2-7,11,-,TGTGCCAGTAGACAGGGCTACGAGCAGTACTTC,CASRQGYEQYF
-,TRBV4-3,TRBJ1-2,15,few,TGCGCCAGCAGCCAAGATCTGGGCAGCAGCTATGGCTACACCTTC,CASSQDLGSSYGYTF
-,TRBV2,TRBJ2-1,14,-,TGTGCCAGCAGTGATGGCAGTTCCTACCATGAGCAGTTCTTC,CASSDGSSYHEQFF
TRBD1,TRBV9,TRBJ1-2,13,-,TGTGCCAGCAGCGTAGGGGACAGTATCGGCTACACCTTC,CASSVGDSIGYTF
-,TRBV9,TRBJ2-7,14,-,TGTGCCAGCAGCGTAGGATGGGGGGCCTACGAGCAGTACTTC,CASSVGWGAYEQYF
-,TRBV10-3,TRBJ2-5,14,-,TGTGCCATCAGTGAGGAGCGCTTACAAGAGACCCAGTACTTC,CAISEERLQETQYF